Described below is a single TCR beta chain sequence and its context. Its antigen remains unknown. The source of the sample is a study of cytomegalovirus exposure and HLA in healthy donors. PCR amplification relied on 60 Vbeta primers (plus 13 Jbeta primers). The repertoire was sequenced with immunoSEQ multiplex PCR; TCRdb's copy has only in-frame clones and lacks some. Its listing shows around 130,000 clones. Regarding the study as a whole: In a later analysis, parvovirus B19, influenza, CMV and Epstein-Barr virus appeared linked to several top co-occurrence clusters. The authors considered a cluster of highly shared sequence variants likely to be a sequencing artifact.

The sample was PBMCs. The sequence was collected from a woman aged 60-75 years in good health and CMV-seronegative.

Written as DNA, the CDR3 is TGTGCCAGCAGTTACTTGCGTAACCGGCAAGAGACCCAGTACTTC. Amino acid sequence: CASSYLRNRQETQYF. J is TRBJ2-5 and V is TRBV6-5; no reliable D call. Germline V lookup: CDR1 MNHEY, CDR2 SVGAGI. Trimming removed 1 base from V and 2 bases from J, with 11 bases in between. This CDR3 has 15 amino acids.